This T cell receptor beta chain was captured by sequencing in a study of blood T cell repertoires in COVID-19 (TCRdb year 2020). Regarding the complete study: Samples covering the acute and convalescent phases of COVID-19 were provided by collaborators in the United States, Italy and Spain. The material from the prospective study consisted of cDNA or gDNA derived from T cells, B-cell-depleted T cells, or PBMCs. Subjects who had been exposed to COVID-19, were actively infected with it, or had recovered from it provided the deeply sampled blood TCRbeta repertoires that made up the dataset. The repertoires were released in a freely available public database meant as a resource for research on the immune response to SARS-CoV-2. The samples were drawn from the first 160 participants of the ongoing ImmuneRACE study and from 1,254 subjects provided by 6 global collaborators. Sample metadata almost always included a de-identified subject ID, COVID-19 status, age in years and sex. Where HLA class I and class II types were available, the types were taken from metadata supplied by the sample provider, not from assay-based typing. Study-wide conclusions, independent of this receptor: How much clinical and demographic metadata was included differed by source and by participant, and the metadata was provided uncurated.

Notes on this clone: Which antigen it targets is not known. No per-base quality is available; no much larger clone lies one base away. Within the sample, other DNA sequences also encode this same CDR3.

Enrolling through a virtual design, the prospective study's participants ranged in age from roughly 18 to 95 years and lived across about two dozen United States geographic areas. Cohort assignment in the prospective study relied on participant-reported clinical history from a screening survey and a study questionnaire. A participant counted as exposed if, within 2 weeks of entering the study, that participant had been in contact with someone who had a PCR-confirmed or clinician-diagnosed COVID-19 case. Each participant in the prospective study had whole blood, serum and a nasopharyngeal or oropharyngeal swab collected by mobile phlebotomists. Prospective study participants could optionally give additional blood draws and questionnaires over a 2-month period. Prospective study blood samples were shipped either frozen or at room temperature before DNA extraction. CDR1 and CDR2 are drawn from the germline V gene: SGHAT, FQNNGV. V and J are trimmed by 1 base and 2 bases, and the gene matches miss 2 bases of the junction. The CDR3 has 14 amino acids, counting the end cysteine and phenylalanine. Only CDR3 DNA remains: 42 bases, in frame from the first base.

TCRbeta CDR3 regions were amplified from genomic DNA using the immunoSEQ Assay, a bias-controlled multiplex PCR. For the original study's pipeline: The number of nucleated cells in each sample was estimated from the amplification of reference gene primers within the assay. Sequence reads were collapsed and filtered to measure the absolute abundance of every unique TCRbeta CDR3 rearrangement. For each sample, productive Simpson clonality was calculated as the square root of Simpson's diversity index over productive rearrangements. This immuneACCESS table, as held by TCRdb, lists in-frame sequences with V and J called but not all clones. Of the missing ones, under half trace to an unresolved V gene in checked studies; the others have no known cause. That table gives V, J and clone size, and the DNA gave D and trimming. The sample records more than 350,000 clones, 70% to 90% of which are singletons. 1.4% to 1.5% of the sample goes to the ten largest clones.

Sequenced input: PBMCs or T cells enriched from blood (not recorded which). The chain uses TRBV11-2 and TRBJ2-7, and 7 bases in between align with TRBD2. The TCR comes from a woman aged 18-29 years who had been exposed to COVID-19. The CDR3 reads as follows: CASSLAGGTYEQYF. The base sequence is TGTGCCAGCAGCTTAGCGGGGGGTACCTACGAGCAGTACTTC.